This TCR beta chain stems from a study of human T cells and chemical hapten exposure. TCRdb re-called the RACE reads with MiXCR, one entry per CDR3 protein. The sample lists 150,000 to 200,000 distinct CDR3 sequences, about 22% seen once, with about 6.7% in the top ten. Trimming took 4 bases from V and 5 from J, leaving 11 bases between them. The CDR3 covers 13 residues. Germline values: CDR1 SQVTM, CDR2 ANQGSEA. Time point given: patch test 1, 2 weeks after DPC sensitization. Treatment defined: therapeutic diphenylcyclopropenone sensitization with weekly scalp DPC. The chain joins TRBV29-1 to TRBJ1-4; D is undetermined. The sample here was whole blood, taken in connection with sensitization to the hapten diphenylcyclopropenone (DPC). The TCR was taken from a woman aged 45-60 years with alopecia areata. Some clones in this sample may be carry-over from other donors' samples. DNA for the CDR3: TGCAGCGTTGCGGAGGAGACGAATGAAAAACTGTTTTTT. Amino acid sequence: CSVAEETNEKLFF.